This T cell receptor (beta chain) was retrieved from a study of T cells after yellow fever vaccination (dated by TCRdb to about 2019). Regarding the research as a whole: Libraries from fractions with low cell numbers were prepared with the SMART-Seq v4 Ultra Low Input RNA kit. To follow T-cell clones before and after both primary and booster YFV17D yellow fever vaccination, bulk TCR alpha and beta repertoires underwent longitudinal sequencing. Two healthy male donors made up the cohort, one aged 18 to 30 years and the other aged 30 to 40 years. Bulk PBMC replicates and cell subsets were isolated from blood drawn at multiple timepoints before and after both primary and secondary immunization. Study-level results and caveats: The secondary T-cell response was weaker than the primary response but faster, peaking on day 5 instead of day 15. Because only two donors were included in the study, the extent to which the findings can be generalized is limited. After the booster, most of the clones that had expanded following primary vaccination were detected again (roughly 97% of CD4 and around 88% of CD8), which suggests that memory was broadly maintained. Because abundant contaminating clonotypes from the bulk population could be contained in FACS-sorted repertoires, computational filtering was required. A small share of clonotypes occurred in both CD4 and CD8 compartments, likely arising from convergent recombination.

The V and J ends are trimmed by 7 bases and 5 bases, leaving 17 bases between them. Including cysteine and phenylalanine, the CDR3 has 15 amino acids. The entry retains the CDR3 DNA only, 45 bases that are in frame from base 1. From the germline V gene, CDR1 is SNHLY and CDR2 is FYNNEI. This sample's treatment or condition label indicates: live attenuated yellow fever vaccine strain. At every blood-draw timepoint, two biological replicates of bulk PBMCs were collected. A standard Ficoll-Paque protocol was used to isolate PBMCs from peripheral blood. TriZol was used to extract RNA from bulk PBMCs, CD4 and CD8 fractions, and dextramer-positive and dextramer-negative fractions. TCR cDNA was synthesized by 5'RACE template switching, through which a universal primer site and unique molecular identifiers were introduced. Priming of cDNA synthesis was performed from both the TCR alpha and TCR beta constant segments. Libraries were amplified in two PCR steps, with sample barcodes and sequencing adapters added in the second step. Libraries were sequenced on Illumina HiSeq 2500 (2x100 bp) or NovaSeq (2x150 bp). The study's own analysis went as follows. Demultiplexing of reads and collapsing into UMI consensus sequences were performed with MIGEC, and V(D)J alignment was carried out with MiXCR. Clonotypes responding to the vaccine were identified with edgeR on replicate PBMC samples, with the criteria of FDR below 0.01 and a log2 fold change above 5 up to day 15. Bulk clonotypes were assigned CD4 or CD8 identity according to which sequenced CD4 or CD8 repertoire held them at higher abundance. In-frame beta chains were kept once TCRdb had trimmed the public reads at Q25 with fastp and called clones with MiXCR. Entries are consolidated by CDR3 protein sequence, retaining the most common genes and DNA. TCRdb, not the authors, supplied the V and J calls. The sample contains approximately 610,000 distinct CDR3 sequences, roughly a sixth of them found a single time. The ten largest account for roughly a sixth of the sample.

The sample holds a few counts of this clonotype. This receptor's antigen is unknown. Base qualities are not provided; no much larger clone lies one nucleotide away. In this chain, TRBV2 is recombined with TRBJ2-2; the best D guess is TRBD2, with 5 bases matching. This sequence originates from a man younger than 30 who received the YFV17D yellow fever vaccine. The sequenced sample was PBMCs, obtained roughly 5 days after the first yellow fever vaccination. The bases read TGTGCCAGCAAGTCCGCGACGGGCGGGACCGGGGAGCTGTTTTTT. Its protein product is CASKSATGGTGELFF.